These T cell receptor beta chains were read from a single sample in a study of blood T cell repertoires in COVID-19. Clones were sequenced by immunoSEQ multiplex PCR, and TCRdb holds only the in-frame ones, with some missing. The sample shows fewer than 350,000 clones, roughly 85% of them seen only once. Material for sequencing was PBMCs or T cells enriched from blood (not recorded which). The receptors here all came from a woman in her 30s who had been exposed to COVID-19. Both conserved end residues are part of each CDR3. Fields, in order: V gene, clone size, D gene, J gene, CDR3 DNA, CDR3 protein. D genes are given only for firm matches. Not every row has a clone size; where given, it reads once, few, many or a size class.

v_gene: TRBV12-3/TRBV12-4
abundance: .
d_gene: .
j_gene: TRBJ1-2
CDR3nt: TGTGCCAGCAGTAAACAGGGTATCGAGGGGTACACCTTC
CDR3aa: CASSKQGIEGYTF

v_gene: TRBV2
abundance: .
d_gene: TRBD1
j_gene: TRBJ1-5
CDR3nt: TGTGCCAGCAGTGATGCAGGGGGAAGGGAGCAGCCCCAGCATTTT
CDR3aa: CASSDAGGREQPQHF

v_gene: TRBV7-7
abundance: once
d_gene: .
j_gene: TRBJ1-6
CDR3nt: TGTGCTAGCAGAAGGGAGAGACGGAGGGTAAATTCACCCCTCCACTTT
CDR3aa: CASRRERRRVNSPLHF

v_gene: TRBV5-1
abundance: .
d_gene: .
j_gene: TRBJ1-4
CDR3nt: TGCGCCAGCAGCTTGGATACGGACACAATTAATGAAAAACTGTTTTTT
CDR3aa: CASSLDTDTINEKLFF

v_gene: TRBV24-1
abundance: .
d_gene: .
j_gene: TRBJ2-3
CDR3nt: TGTGCCACCAGTGGGGGGGGCACAGATACGCAGTATTTT
CDR3aa: CATSGGGTDTQYF

v_gene: TRBV7-9
abundance: once
d_gene: .
j_gene: TRBJ1-1
CDR3nt: TGTGCCAGCAGTATTAACACTGAAGCTTTCTTT
CDR3aa: CASSINTEAFF

v_gene: TRBV19
abundance: .
d_gene: .
j_gene: TRBJ1-2
CDR3nt: TGTGCCAGTCGACCTTACCGGGAGGGGGGCTACACCTTC
CDR3aa: CASRPYREGGYTF

v_gene: TRBV5-4
abundance: .
d_gene: .
j_gene: TRBJ2-5
CDR3nt: TGTGCCAGCGGCGGTACAGGGACTAAAGAGACCCAGTACTTC
CDR3aa: CASGGTGTKETQYF

v_gene: TRBV5-1
abundance: .
d_gene: .
j_gene: TRBJ2-1
CDR3nt: TGCGCCAGCAGGAAAGCGGCCTACAATGAGCAGTTCTTC
CDR3aa: CASRKAAYNEQFF

v_gene: TRBV9
abundance: .
d_gene: .
j_gene: TRBJ1-1
CDR3nt: TGTGCCAGCAGTCTCGCTATGAACACTGAAGCTTTCTTT
CDR3aa: CASSLAMNTEAFF

v_gene: TRBV5-5
abundance: .
d_gene: TRBD1
j_gene: TRBJ2-1
CDR3nt: TGTGCCAGCAGCGGACAGGGGCTCTCTGAGCAGTTCTTC
CDR3aa: CASSGQGLSEQFF

v_gene: TRBV7-2
abundance: .
d_gene: .
j_gene: TRBJ1-2
CDR3nt: TGTGCCACCCACGGGCAGGGAACTGGCTACACCTTC
CDR3aa: CATHGQGTGYTF

v_gene: TRBV24-1
abundance: few
d_gene: .
j_gene: TRBJ1-5
CDR3nt: TGTGCCACCAGTGCCACAGGGCATAGCAATCAGCCCCAGCATTTT
CDR3aa: CATSATGHSNQPQHF

v_gene: TRBV29-1
abundance: .
d_gene: .
j_gene: TRBJ2-3
CDR3nt: TGCAGCGTCCGAGCGGGCCGCTACACAGATACGCAGTATTTT
CDR3aa: CSVRAGRYTDTQYF

v_gene: TRBV27
abundance: .
d_gene: TRBD2
j_gene: TRBJ2-1
CDR3nt: TGTGCCAGCAGCCAGACTAGCGGGTCCTACAATGAGCAGTTCTTC
CDR3aa: CASSQTSGSYNEQFF

v_gene: TRBV28
abundance: once
d_gene: TRBD1
j_gene: TRBJ1-2
CDR3nt: TGTGCCAGCAGTTTGGGGGGACAGGGCTCTGGCTACACCTTC
CDR3aa: CASSLGGQGSGYTF

v_gene: TRBV7-4
abundance: .
d_gene: .
j_gene: TRBJ1-5
CDR3nt: TGTGCCAGCAGCTTCGAGGGCAATCAGCCCCAGCATTTT
CDR3aa: CASSFEGNQPQHF

v_gene: TRBV7-8
abundance: once
d_gene: TRBD2
j_gene: TRBJ2-7
CDR3nt: TGTGCCAGCAGCTATATAGCGGGAGGGGTGTACGAGCAGTACTTC
CDR3aa: CASSYIAGGVYEQYF

v_gene: TRBV6-1
abundance: once
d_gene: TRBD1
j_gene: TRBJ1-2
CDR3nt: TGTGCCAGCAGTGAGGGACAGTACCTTGGCTACACCTTC
CDR3aa: CASSEGQYLGYTF

v_gene: TRBV9
abundance: .
d_gene: .
j_gene: TRBJ2-5
CDR3nt: TGTGCCAGCAGCGAGGGGGTAATCGGATCGGCCCAGTACTTC
CDR3aa: CASSEGVIGSAQYF

v_gene: TRBV20-1
abundance: .
d_gene: TRBD2
j_gene: TRBJ2-1
CDR3nt: TGCAGTGCTAGTAACGGACTAGCGGGCTACAATGAGCAGTTCTTC
CDR3aa: CSASNGLAGYNEQFF

v_gene: TRBV14
abundance: .
d_gene: .
j_gene: TRBJ1-2
CDR3nt: TGTGCCAGCAGCCAACCCAGACTAGGGTCTAACTATGGCTACACCTTC
CDR3aa: CASSQPRLGSNYGYTF

v_gene: TRBV5-8
abundance: .
d_gene: .
j_gene: TRBJ2-7
CDR3nt: TGTGCCAGCACTATGGTAGCCACACCCTACGAGCAGTACTTC
CDR3aa: CASTMVATPYEQYF

v_gene: TRBV6-2/TRBV6-3
abundance: .
d_gene: .
j_gene: TRBJ1-6
CDR3nt: TGTGCCAGCAGTTACTCTCTCAGGCGGGCACCCCTCCACTTT
CDR3aa: CASSYSLRRAPLHF

v_gene: TRBV29-1
abundance: .
d_gene: .
j_gene: TRBJ2-7
CDR3nt: TGCAGCGTCTTAGGACAAGCCTACGAGCAGTACTTC
CDR3aa: CSVLGQAYEQYF

v_gene: TRBV4-2
abundance: once
d_gene: .
j_gene: TRBJ2-7
CDR3nt: TGTGCCAGCAGCCAAGATCTAGGTAGCACCTACGAGCAGTACTTC
CDR3aa: CASSQDLGSTYEQYF

v_gene: TRBV15
abundance: .
d_gene: TRBD1
j_gene: TRBJ1-1
CDR3nt: TGTGCCACCAGCGGAGACTTGACAGGGGACACTGAAGCTTTCTTT
CDR3aa: CATSGDLTGDTEAFF

v_gene: TRBV15
abundance: .
d_gene: TRBD2
j_gene: TRBJ2-5
CDR3nt: TGTGCCACCAGCCGGAGCGGGGGCGGAGAGACCCAGTACTTC
CDR3aa: CATSRSGGGETQYF

v_gene: TRBV7-9
abundance: .
d_gene: .
j_gene: TRBJ2-3
CDR3nt: TGTGCCAGCAGCTTCCCTGCGGGGTCCGATACGCAGTATTTT
CDR3aa: CASSFPAGSDTQYF

v_gene: TRBV4-3
abundance: .
d_gene: .
j_gene: TRBJ1-2
CDR3nt: TGCGCCAGCAGCCAAGATGGAGGGGCCCCCTATGGCTACACCTTC
CDR3aa: CASSQDGGAPYGYTF

v_gene: TRBV11-2
abundance: .
d_gene: .
j_gene: TRBJ2-3
CDR3nt: TGTGCCAGCAGCTTAGCGTGGGCTAGCGATAGAGATACGCAGTATTTT
CDR3aa: CASSLAWASDRDTQYF

v_gene: TRBV5-1
abundance: .
d_gene: TRBD1
j_gene: TRBJ1-3
CDR3nt: TGCGCCAGCAGCCAGGACAGGGGCTCTTACTCTGGAAACACCATATATTTT
CDR3aa: CASSQDRGSYSGNTIYF

v_gene: TRBV5-4
abundance: .
d_gene: TRBD1
j_gene: TRBJ2-5
CDR3nt: TGTGCCAGCAGCTTTCGGACAGGGGGCGGGGAGACCCAGTACTTC
CDR3aa: CASSFRTGGGETQYF

v_gene: TRBV5-1
abundance: .
d_gene: TRBD1
j_gene: TRBJ1-3
CDR3nt: TGCGCCAGCAGCTTGGGACAGGGTACCTCTGGAAACACCATATATTTT
CDR3aa: CASSLGQGTSGNTIYF

v_gene: TRBV21-1
abundance: .
d_gene: .
j_gene: TRBJ1-5
CDR3nt: TGTGCCAGCAGCAAAGATAACTACAGGTATCAGCCCCAGCATTTT
CDR3aa: CASSKDNYRYQPQHF

v_gene: TRBV2
abundance: .
d_gene: .
j_gene: TRBJ1-2
CDR3nt: TGTGCCAGCAGTGAAAGTCGGACAGCTGGCTACACCTTC
CDR3aa: CASSESRTAGYTF

v_gene: TRBV12-5
abundance: .
d_gene: .
j_gene: TRBJ1-5
CDR3nt: TGTGCTAGTGGTTTGGGGGTACAGGGTAATCAGCCCCAGCATTTT
CDR3aa: CASGLGVQGNQPQHF

v_gene: TRBV2
abundance: .
d_gene: .
j_gene: TRBJ2-2
CDR3nt: TGTGCCAGCAGTGGTAGTACCATGAACACCGGGGAGCTGTTTTTT
CDR3aa: CASSGSTMNTGELFF

v_gene: TRBV10-3
abundance: .
d_gene: TRBD1
j_gene: TRBJ1-2
CDR3nt: TGTGCCGCGACAGGGAGTAACTATGGCTACACCTTC
CDR3aa: CAATGSNYGYTF

v_gene: TRBV5-1
abundance: .
d_gene: TRBD1
j_gene: TRBJ1-6
CDR3nt: TGCGCCAGCAGGCCTGACAGGGGGCACGGTTCACCCCTCCACTTT
CDR3aa: CASRPDRGHGSPLHF

v_gene: TRBV28
abundance: .
d_gene: TRBD2
j_gene: TRBJ2-1
CDR3nt: TGTGCCAGCAGTTGGCCCGTTAGCGGGGTTTACAATGAGCAGTTCTTC
CDR3aa: CASSWPVSGVYNEQFF

v_gene: TRBV27
abundance: .
d_gene: .
j_gene: TRBJ2-2
CDR3nt: TGTGCCAGCAGTTTAGCTAGCAACACCGGGGAGCTGTTTTTT
CDR3aa: CASSLASNTGELFF

v_gene: TRBV5-6
abundance: .
d_gene: .
j_gene: TRBJ1-3
CDR3nt: TGTGCCAGCAGCTTGGTAGCAGTCTCTGGAAACACCATATATTTT
CDR3aa: CASSLVAVSGNTIYF

v_gene: TRBV7-9
abundance: few
d_gene: .
j_gene: TRBJ2-2
CDR3nt: TGTGCCAGCAGCTTAGCGCAGGGGGGCTTAAGGACCGGGGAGCTGTTTTTT
CDR3aa: CASSLAQGGLRTGELFF

v_gene: TRBV2
abundance: .
d_gene: TRBD2
j_gene: TRBJ2-7
CDR3nt: TGTGCCAGCAGTGAGGAGGGACTAGCGGGATCCGAGCAGTACTTC
CDR3aa: CASSEEGLAGSEQYF

v_gene: TRBV9
abundance: .
d_gene: TRBD2
j_gene: TRBJ2-1
CDR3nt: TGTGCCAGCAGCGTAGAAATAGCGGGAGTTCAGAATGAGCAGTTCTTC
CDR3aa: CASSVEIAGVQNEQFF